This TCR beta chain stems from a study of blood T cell repertoires in COVID-19. On the study more broadly: Samples taken during acute and convalescent COVID-19 were collected in the United States, Italy and Spain. PBMCs, B-cell-depleted T cells, or T cells provided the cDNA or gDNA that made up the material.

As handled by the study authors: Cell counts per sample came from amplifying reference gene primers. Here immunoSEQ multiplex PCR was the method, and the copy in TCRdb shows in-frame clones only, minus some. V, J and clone size were drawn from that table, and D and trimming were deduced from the DNA. Of about 23,000 clones detected, approximately 80% appear once; the ten largest clones hold about 48%. The germline V gene has CDR1 MNHNY and CDR2 SVGAGI (reference sequence). With V trimmed by 7 bases and J by 11 bases, 9 bases remained unmatched. The CDR3 is 13 residues long. This chain links TRBV6-6 with TRBJ1-1; TRBD1 matches 11 bases. The clonotype comes from a man between 65 and 79 years old with acute or convalescent COVID-19. Material: peripheral blood. CDR3 coding DNA: TGTGCCAGCAAACCTCCGGGACAGGGGGGCGCTTTCTTT. Translating gives CASKPPGQGGAFF.